At least ten counts were recorded for the clone carrying this TCR beta chain. Its matching antigen is unknown. The data originate from a study of cytomegalovirus exposure and HLA in healthy donors. General study points: In a later analysis, parvovirus B19, influenza, CMV and Epstein-Barr virus appeared linked to several top co-occurrence clusters. From TCR beta sequences, most subjects' HLA-A and HLA-B alleles were reportedly predicted accurately. TCR sequences were mostly rare, though some public TCRs occurred in many donors. It was shown in a later analysis that HLA-associated TCR beta chains were more clonally expanded than other, equally common chains.

PCR amplification relied on 60 Vbeta primers (plus 13 Jbeta primers). Only in-frame clones appear in the TCRdb table, and some are missing; sequencing was by immunoSEQ multiplex PCR. The table includes about 200,000 clones, roughly 68% detected once. Trimming stripped 3 bases from V and 3 bases from J, with 8 bases between. This CDR3 spans 13 amino acids. Germline V gene data show CDR1 as LNHDA and CDR2 as SQIVND (reference sequence). Sequencing was done on a sample of PBMCs. The chain has TRBV19 and TRBJ1-1; the D gene is possibly TRBD1 (5 bases). This clonotype originated in a woman in her thirties in good health and CMV-seronegative. This CDR3 is CASSIDRYTEAFF. CDR3 sequence (DNA): TGTGCCAGTAGTATTGACAGATACACTGAAGCTTTCTTT.